These 19 T cell receptor beta chains were all obtained from the same sample, sequenced in a study of blood T cells in healthy people across ages. Sample-barcoded 5' priming and a J-beta primer mix drove a second PCR of roughly 6 to 12 cycles. MiXCR, run by TCRdb on the 5' RACE reads, gives a single entry per CDR3 protein. Here the sample spans 600,000 to 1,000,000 distinct CDR3 sequences, 58% being singletons. Sequenced material: blood. These receptors came from a man in his thirties or forties in good health.

The chain links TRBV5-5 to TRBJ2-3; D not certain. Trimming removed 0 bases from V and 2 bases from J, with 7 bases in between. Looked up from germline, CDR1 is SGHKS and CDR2 is YYEKEE (reference sequence). This CDR3 contains 14 residues. CDR3 DNA sequence: TGTGCCAGCAGCTTGGTTGTCCTCACAGATACGCAGTATTTT. This sequence encodes CASSLVVLTDTQYF.

The CDR3 sequence: CSARNRQDYEQYF. The DNA of the CDR3 is TGCAGTGCTAGAAACCGCCAAGACTACGAGCAGTACTTC. V usage is TRBV20-1 and J usage is TRBJ2-4; D call uncertain. The last part of the DNA fits TRBJ2-7 better; the J call may be wrong. Germline CDR1 reads DFQATT; CDR2 reads SNEGSKA (reference sequence). The CDR3 has 13 residues.

The chain carries TRBV10-3 and TRBJ2-2; TRBD1 matches at 7 bases. The junction had 12 bases not matched to a gene; V was cut back by 7 bases and J by 7 bases. The CDR3 is 15 amino acids. CDR1 ENHRY and CDR2 SYGVKD come from the germline V gene. The CDR3 spells CAINRQGTGRGELFF. CDR3 sequence (DNA): TGTGCCATCAACCGACAGGGCACGGGACGCGGGGAGCTGTTTTTT.

This clonotype appeared a few times. The V and J genes are TRBV6-5 and TRBJ2-1; D perhaps matches TRBD1 (6 bases). The V gene lost 6 bases and the J gene lost 7 bases, with 19 bases spanning the gap. Germline CDR1 MNHEY, CDR2 SVGAGI. The CDR3 is 15 amino acids. The CDR3 coding sequence is TGTGCCAGCAGGCCCTACCCGACAGGTCTGAATGAGCAGTTCTTC. It codes for CASRPYPTGLNEQFF.

The table lists this clonotype with a few counts. The rearrangement joins TRBV7-9 to TRBJ2-4; D call uncertain. The DNA end is more similar to TRBJ2-7, so the J call may be wrong. Germline assignment: CDR1 SEHNR and CDR2 FQNEAQ (reference sequence). This CDR3 comprises 14 residues. This chain's CDR3 is CASSPQGFSHEQYF. CDR3 DNA: TGTGCCAGCAGCCCACAAGGGTTTAGCCACGAGCAGTACTTC.

The rearrangement uses TRBV12-5 and TRBJ2-1, with a tentative D call TRBD2 (6 bases). Germline V gene sequence: CDR1 LGHNT, CDR2 FRNRAP. Trimming cost V 6 bases and J 4 bases, with 10 bases left between them. This CDR3 comprises 13 residues. The CDR3 nucleotides are TGTGCTAGTGGCATCGGGGGTTACAATGAGCAGTTCTTC. Its protein is CASGIGGYNEQFF.

V usage is TRBV9 and J usage is TRBJ1-6, with a possible D match to TRBD1 (6 bases). Germline V lookup: CDR1 SGDLS, CDR2 YYNGEE. V gave up 4 bases and J gave up 12 bases, with 17 bases separating them. This CDR3 is 14 amino acids long. CDR3 sequence reads: CASSPGTTGLPLHF. In nucleotides, the CDR3 is TGTGCCAGCAGCCCCGGGACTACAGGGTTACCCCTCCACTTT.

This clonotype was seen a few times. This sequence joins TRBV11-1 and TRBJ2-5, with D possibly TRBD1 on 5 matching bases. Looked up from germline, CDR1 is SGHAT and CDR2 is FQDESV (reference sequence). CDR3 length: 14 amino acids. The V end lost 2 bases, the J end lost 4 bases, and 11 bases lay between the germline ends. This CDR3 is CASSLRRQGETQYF. Written as DNA, the CDR3 is TGTGCCAGCAGCTTACGGCGGCAGGGAGAGACCCAGTACTTC.

The chain joins TRBV7-9 to TRBJ2-1; maybe TRBD1 (6 bases). The V end was cut by 10 bases, the J end by 5 bases, with 18 bases between. The CDR3 has 14 amino acids. From germline, CDR1 is SEHNR and CDR2 FQNEAQ (reference sequence). The CDR3 loop reads CANSQGHINNEQFF. CDR3 nucleotides: TGTGCCAACTCGCAGGGACACATTAACAATGAGCAGTTCTTC.

The rearrangement links TRBV4-1 to TRBJ2-3; D is unclear. Trimming pared 3 bases from V and 5 bases from J, leaving 9 bases between. The CDR3 has 13 amino acids. CDR1 is MGHRA, CDR2 YSYEKL, per germline. The CDR3 sequence is CASSQDDQDTQYF. The CDR3 DNA follows: TGCGCCAGCAGCCAGGACGACCAAGATACGCAGTATTTT.

This clonotype was seen just once. The chain joins TRBV30 to TRBJ2-4; D unclear. The CDR3 spans 11 residues. Germline V gives CDR1 GTSNPN, CDR2 SVGIG (reference sequence). V lost 1 base, J lost 13 bases, and 11 bases lay in between. CDR3 amino acids: CAWSAGLRQYF. DNA of the CDR3: TGTGCCTGGAGTGCTGGGCTAAGGCAGTACTTC. Using reference TRBV30 and TRBJ2-4 for the parts outside the CDR3, the full variable domain is SQTIHQWPATLVQPVGSPLSLECTVEGTSNPNLYWYRQAAGRGLQLLFYSVGIGQISSEVPQNLSASRPQDRQFILSSKKLLLSDSGFYLCAWSAGLRQYFGAGTRLSVL.

This clonotype came up once. The chain's CDR3 is CASRHQGEETQYF. Here the CDR3 DNA reads TGTGCCAGCAGGCATCAAGGTGAAGAGACCCAGTACTTC. This rearrangement joins TRBV12-3 or TRBV12-4 to TRBJ2-5; D call uncertain. The V end was cut by 6 bases, the J end by 3 bases, with 11 bases between. This CDR3 has 13 amino acids.

This clonotype was detected a few times. J is TRBJ2-5 and V is TRBV10-3; tentatively, D is TRBD2 (7 bases). Germline assignment: CDR1 ENHRY and CDR2 SYGVKD. The germline V and J ends were trimmed by 3 bases and 4 bases, with 21 bases remaining between them. This CDR3 is built from 17 residues. The DNA of the CDR3 is TGTGCCATCAGTGATCTAGGGGGGGCCCTCCAGGGAGAGACCCAGTACTTC. Protein sequence: CAISDLGGALQGETQYF.

J is TRBJ2-5 and V is TRBV20-1, with 7 bases aligning to TRBD2. The J call is in doubt because the DNA end fits TRBJ2-7 better. The germline V gene has CDR1 DFQATT and CDR2 SNEGSKA (reference sequence). The length of the CDR3 is 13 residues. CDR3 nucleotide sequence: TGCAGTGCTAGTGTCCCTAGCGGATACGAGCAGTACTTC. Translated, it gives CSASVPSGYEQYF.

The V and J genes are TRBV5-1 and TRBJ1-6, with TRBD1 matching 8 bases. The CDR3 length is 15 residues. The V gene end was trimmed by 2 bases and the J gene end by 8 bases; junction bases not matched to a gene: 6. CDR1 is SGHRS and CDR2 is YFSETQ in the germline V gene. The CDR3 sequence: CASSLRTGQDSPLHF. In nucleotides, the CDR3 is TGCGCCAGCAGCTTACGGACAGGGCAGGATTCACCCCTCCACTTT.

V and J are TRBV4-2 and TRBJ2-7, with 7 bases lining up with TRBD2. The CDR3 totals 14 residues. Germline V CDR1 and CDR2: LGHNA, YNFKEQ. Germline trimming cut 3 bases from V and 7 bases from J; bases unmatched to any gene: 9. The CDR3 bases are TGTGCCAGCAGCCAGGACGGACTAGTGGGTGAGCAGTACTTC. It translates to CASSQDGLVGEQYF.

This chain links TRBV3-1 with TRBJ2-5; no clear D. The CDR3 loop spans 17 amino acids. The germline gives CDR1 LGHDT, CDR2 YNNKEL (reference sequence). Trimming took off 11 bases at V and 0 bases at J, with 25 bases between the two ends. The CDR3 spells CAQQCTWLPRDQETQYF. The DNA for the CDR3 is TGTGCCCAGCAGTGTACGTGGCTTCCCCGGGACCAAGAGACCCAGTACTTC.

The chain recombines TRBV4-3 with TRBJ2-1; 12 bases fit TRBD2. The length of the CDR3 is 15 residues. J was trimmed by 9 bases and V by 1 base; bases with no gene match: 4. Germline V CDR1 and CDR2: LGHNA, YSLEER. The CDR3 DNA reads as TGCGCCAGCAGCCAAGGACTAGCGGGAGAAATTGAGCAGTTCTTC. Translating it yields CASSQGLAGEIEQFF.

The J gene is TRBJ2-1, the V gene TRBV29-1, with D unclear. Germline values: CDR1 SQVTM, CDR2 ANQGSEA. V lost 7 bases and J 13 bases, leaving 17 bases between the germline ends. This CDR3 has 11 amino acids. The CDR3 DNA reads TGCAGCGCCCGACCGGGCCCCCATCAGTTCTTC. Residues: CSARPGPHQFF.